The 25 T cell receptor beta chains below were found in one sample sequenced in a study of T cells in women clearing cervical HPV infection. Sequenced by immunoSEQ multiplex PCR; TCRdb stores in-frame clones only, minus some. The listing records about 25,000 clones. The sequencing sample was made of blood buffy coat. Every receptor here comes from a woman aged 18-70 years with a cervical HPV16 infection that either progressed to CIN3+ or cleared (not recorded which).

As for this clone: The read is 3 residues too short to cover the CDR3 end, so that end is filled in from the germline J gene. The chain combines TRBV30 with TRBJ2-4; unclear D gene. Per the germline V gene, CDR1 is GTSNPN and CDR2 is SVGIG (reference sequence). The CDR3 is 14 amino acids. The sequenced part of the CDR3 DNA is TGTGCCTGGAGTGTAGATCCAGACAATCAGCCT. This gives the protein CAWSVDPDNQP. The whole CDR3 protein reads CAWSVDPDNQPQYF.

In regard to this clone: The read terminates 3 residues before the CDR3 end, so the remaining end is supplied by the germline J gene. The chain carries TRBV7-3 and TRBJ1-4, with 9 bases identical to TRBD1. Germline V lookup: CDR1 SGHTA, CDR2 FQGTGA. This CDR3 contains 15 residues. CDR3 bases read: TGTGCCAGCAGCTTAAGTGGGACAGGGAATTCACCA. As protein: CASSLSGTGNSP. The entire CDR3 sequence reads CASSLSGTGNSPLFF.

On this clone itself: The observed sequence ends 3 residues before the CDR3 terminus, with the missing tail filled in from the germline J gene. The chain joins TRBV7-9 to TRBJ1-4; no clear D gene. The V end was cut by 4 bases, the J end by 5 bases, with 11 bases between. Per germline, CDR1 SEHNR and CDR2 FQNEAQ (reference sequence). This CDR3 is 14 amino acids long. CDR3 DNA, as far as it was read: TGTGCCAGCAGCTGGGCCGTGGGCAATGAAAAA. It yields the protein CASSWAVGNEK. The full CDR3 protein is CASSWAVGNEKLFF.

Details on this clone: The read is 3 residues too short to cover the CDR3 end, so that end is filled in from the germline J gene. This chain links TRBV30 with TRBJ1-2; tentative D call: TRBD1 (5 bases). CDR1 is GTSNPN, CDR2 SVGIG, per germline (reference sequence). The CDR3 spans 15 residues. The CDR3 protein is CAWSVRRTGTGDYTF. The CDR3 DNA, read in part, is TGTGCCTGGAGTGTTAGACGTACAGGAACGGGGGAC.

With respect to this clone: The read terminates 3 residues ahead of where the CDR3 ends, so the germline J gene completes it. V usage is TRBV20-1 and J usage is TRBJ2-7; maybe TRBD2 (6 bases). The CDR3 has 13 residues. The V end lost 0 bases, the J end lost 4 bases, and 10 bases lay between the germline ends. The V gene's germline CDR1 is DFQATT and CDR2 SNEGSKA (reference sequence). CDR3 region: CSARDAGRYEQYF. The CDR3 bases that were read are TGCAGTGCTAGAGATGCGGGGCGTTACGAG.

Regarding this clone: The CDR3 end falls 3 residues outside the read, so it is completed with the germline J gene. The rearrangement uses TRBV20-1 and TRBJ2-5; 8 positions match TRBD2. The CDR3 is made up of 14 amino acids. The V segment lost 1 base and the J segment 6 bases; nucleotides outside the gene matches: 7. CDR1 DFQATT and CDR2 SNEGSKA come from the germline V gene (reference sequence). The CDR3 sequence: CSARVGGAGQTQYF. CDR3 DNA (partial): TGCAGTGCTAGAGTCGGGGGGGCCGGGCAGACC.

On this clone itself: Coverage ceases 3 residues before the CDR3 finishes, and the germline J gene fills in the end. This chain joins TRBV20-1 and TRBJ2-5; TRBD2 agrees at 13 bases. Looked up from germline, CDR1 is DFQATT and CDR2 is SNEGSKA (reference sequence). Germline trimming cut 4 bases from V and 0 bases from J; bases unmatched to any gene: 11. The CDR3 consists of 18 residues. The CDR3 DNA, read in part, is TGCAGTGCTACCCGGGTACTAGCGGGGGGGCGACACCAAGAGACC. Translating gives CSATRVLAGGRHQET. The whole CDR3 region reads CSATRVLAGGRHQETQYF.

In regard to this clone: The read falls 3 residues short of the CDR3 end, and the missing part is taken from the germline J gene. The V and J genes are TRBV7-3 and TRBJ2-5, with 10 bases matching TRBD2. Trimming at V came to 0 bases and at J to 4 bases, leaving 11 bases not matched to a gene. CDR1 is SGHTA, CDR2 FQGTGA, per germline. This CDR3 has 18 amino acids. The part of the CDR3 DNA that was read is TGTGCCAGCAGCTTAACCACTAGCGGGGCCACTAAGCGAGAGACC. It translates to CASSLTTSGATKRET. The CDR3 in its entirety is CASSLTTSGATKRETQYF.

As regards this clone: The CDR3 extends 3 residues past the end of the read, so its final part is completed from the germline J gene. The chain recombines TRBV5-1 with TRBJ2-1, with 10 bases lining up with TRBD2. Trimming took 0 bases from V and 0 from J; bases not matched to a gene: 6. There are 18 residues in the CDR3. The V gene's germline CDR1 is SGHRS and CDR2 YFSETQ. Incomplete CDR3 DNA: TGCGCCAGCAGCTTGGGACTAGCGGGCCTGAGCTCCTACAATGAG. It specifies CASSLGLAGLSSYNE. The entire CDR3 sequence reads CASSLGLAGLSSYNEQFF.

The covered CDR3 bases are TGTGCCAGCAGAACGGGCACAGATACG. Translating it yields CASRTGTDT. The whole CDR3 region reads CASRTGTDTQYF. The chain combines TRBV7-9 with TRBJ2-3; D is ambiguous. The CDR3 extends 3 residues past the end of the read, so its final part is completed from the germline J gene. Per the germline V gene, CDR1 is SEHNR and CDR2 is FQNEAQ (reference sequence). The ends were cut back, 6 bases at V and 1 base at J, with 5 bases in the middle. There are 12 residues in the CDR3.

Points on this clone: The read ends 3 residues shy of where the CDR3 ends; the end is completed using the germline J gene. The chain has TRBV7-2 and TRBJ2-2; 11 positions agree with TRBD1. CDR1 and CDR2 (germline): SGHTA, FQGNSA. The CDR3 covers 15 residues. The covered CDR3 bases are TGTGCCAGCAGCCTTGGACAGGGGGCAACTTCACCG. Amino acids: CASSLGQGATSP. The CDR3, in full, reads CASSLGQGATSPLFF.

A word on this clone: The read stops 3 residues short of the end of the CDR3; the missing end is completed from the germline J gene. V usage is TRBV30 and J usage is TRBJ2-7; 9 bases fit TRBD2. V shed 3 bases, J shed 0 bases, and the junction held 6 bases outside the gene matches. The germline gives CDR1 GTSNPN, CDR2 SVGIG (reference sequence). The CDR3 sequence is 15 residues long. CDR3 loop: CAWRLTSGISYEQYF. The part of the CDR3 DNA that was read is TGTGCCTGGAGGTTGACTAGCGGAATCTCCTACGAG.

A remark on this clone: The CDR3 end falls 3 residues outside the read, so it is completed with the germline J gene. The genes are TRBV7-9 and TRBJ2-4, with D perhaps TRBD1 (6 bases). Germline loops: CDR1 SEHNR, CDR2 FQNEAQ (reference sequence). The CDR3 has 11 amino acids. CDR3 residues: CASSSGQTQYF. CDR3 DNA, as far as it was read: TGTGCCAGCAGCTCCGGACAGACT.

As concerns this clone: The read ends 3 residues before the CDR3 terminus; that terminus is restored from the germline J gene. The V gene is TRBV5-1, the J gene TRBJ2-2, with 7 bases aligning to TRBD2. The CDR3 loop spans 13 amino acids. The germline gives CDR1 SGHRS, CDR2 YFSETQ. Incomplete CDR3 DNA: TGCGCCAGCAGCAGCGGGACGGAATCACCG. Translating it yields CASSSGTESP. The entire CDR3 reads CASSSGTESPLFF.

About this clone itself: The CDR3 is cut off 3 residues early in the read; its end comes from the germline J gene. This chain joins TRBV7-2 and TRBJ2-5, with a weak D call TRBD2 (6 bases). The V gene lost 3 bases and the J gene lost 5 bases, with 10 bases spanning the gap. Germline V CDR1 and CDR2: SGHTA, FQGNSA. The CDR3 consists of 13 residues. The sequenced part of the CDR3 DNA is TGTGCCAGCAGCTTGTCACGGGGGGAGACC. Translation gives CASSLSRGET. Given in full, the CDR3 is CASSLSRGETQYF.

As concerns this clone: The read ends 3 residues before the CDR3 terminus; that terminus is restored from the germline J gene. This chain links TRBV20-1 with TRBJ2-5; D uncertain. V lost 0 bases and J lost 3, with 17 bases in between. This CDR3 is built from 16 residues. CDR1 is DFQATT and CDR2 is SNEGSKA in the germline V gene (reference sequence). The CDR3 here is CSARDLTPKFKETQYF. CDR3 DNA, as far as it was read: TGCAGTGCTAGAGATTTAACTCCCAAATTCAAAGAGACC.

Of note for this clone: Sequencing ends 3 residues short of the CDR3 end; the germline J gene provides the rest. The V gene is TRBV2, the J gene TRBJ2-2; 7 bases fit TRBD1. The V and J ends lost 6 bases and 6 bases, in that order; junction bases with no gene match: 7. Germline values: CDR1 SNHLY, CDR2 FYNNEI. The CDR3 runs to 14 residues. This chain's CDR3 is CASRKDRDPGELFF. CDR3 DNA (partial): TGTGCCAGCAGGAAAGACAGGGATCCCGGGGAG. The full variable domain, in which reference TRBV2 and TRBJ2-2 provide the parts outside the CDR3, is EPEVTQTPSHQVTQMGQEVILRCVPISNHLYFYWYRQILGQKVEFLVSFYNNEISEKSEIFDDQFSVERPDGSNFTLKIRSTKLEDSAMYFCASRKDRDPGELFFGEGSRLTVL.

As to this clone: The observed sequence ends 3 residues before the CDR3 terminus, with the missing tail filled in from the germline J gene. This chain joins TRBV10-3 and TRBJ2-7; 7 bases agree with TRBD2. CDR3 length equals 14 residues. With V trimmed by 3 bases and J by 4 bases, 6 bases remained unmatched. The germline CDR1 and CDR2 sequences are ENHRY and SYGVKD. The CDR3 protein is CAISETGEGYEQYF. Incomplete CDR3 DNA: TGTGCCATCAGTGAAACGGGGGAGGGTTACGAG.

The CDR3 bases that were read are TGTGCCAGCAGTTACCGGGGTCAGCCG. It specifies CASSYRGQP. The entire CDR3 protein reads CASSYRGQPQYF. V usage is TRBV6-2 or TRBV6-3 and J usage is TRBJ2-3; D is possibly TRBD2 (5 bases). Read sequence stops 3 residues before the CDR3 end, and the germline J gene provides the missing end. This CDR3 region has 12 residues. The germline V gene has CDR1 MNHEY and CDR2 SVGEGT.

On this clone: The sequenced fragment ends 3 residues before the CDR3 boundary, so the rest is inferred from the germline J gene. V gene TRBV20-1 combines with J gene TRBJ1-1, with 7 bases fitting TRBD1. V shed 4 bases and J 4 bases; nucleotides not matched to a gene: 9. The CDR3 is made up of 14 amino acids. The V gene's germline CDR1 is DFQATT and CDR2 SNEGSKA (reference sequence). CDR3 bases read: TGCAGTGCTACGAACAGGGGTCAGGGCACTGAA. The encoded protein is CSATNRGQGTE. The full CDR3 reads CSATNRGQGTEAFF.

Comments on this clone: Read sequence stops 3 residues before the CDR3 end, and the germline J gene provides the missing end. The J gene is TRBJ2-7, the V gene TRBV20-1, with TRBD2 matching over 10 bases. Germline CDR1 reads DFQATT; CDR2 reads SNEGSKA (reference sequence). This CDR3 has 16 residues. V shed 1 base and J 4 bases; nucleotides not matched to a gene: 10. The sequenced CDR3 bases are TGCAGTGCTAGAGGGGTTCAGCGGGAGGGCCAATACGAG. This encodes CSARGVQREGQYE. The full CDR3 protein reads CSARGVQREGQYEQYF.

Regarding this clone: Read sequence stops 3 residues before the CDR3 end, and the germline J gene provides the missing end. The V call is TRBV2, the J call TRBJ2-1; 9 bases match TRBD1. The CDR3 contains 15 residues. Germline V gene sequence: CDR1 SNHLY, CDR2 FYNNEI. After removal of 7 bases from V and 1 base from J, the junction contained 5 bases not matched to a gene. CDR3 bases read: TGTGCCAGCACTCGACAGGGGGGTTCCTACAATGAG. Its protein is CASTRQGGSYNE. The entire CDR3 is CASTRQGGSYNEQFF.

As concerns this clone: The read gets to within 3 residues of the CDR3 end, and the germline J gene fills in the rest. The J gene is TRBJ2-7, the V gene TRBV9; a possible D gene is TRBD2 (6 bases). This CDR3 region has 15 residues. The germline V gene has CDR1 SGDLS and CDR2 YYNGEE. V was clipped by 0 bases and J by 0 bases, with 10 bases between them. CDR3 DNA, as far as it was read: TGTGCCAGCAGCGTAGGGGACTCAAGCTCCTACGAG. This gives the protein CASSVGDSSSYE. The full CDR3 is CASSVGDSSSYEQYF. The entire variable domain, with the rest obtained from reference TRBV9 and TRBJ2-7, is as follows: DSGVTQTPKHLITATGQRVTLRCSPRSGDLSVYWYQQSLDQGLQFLIQYYNGEERAKGNILERFSAQQFPDLHSELNLSSLELGDSALYFCASSVGDSSSYEQYFGPGTRLTVT.

Concerning this clone: The sequence runs out 3 residues before the end of the CDR3; the remainder is reconstructed from the germline J gene. The chain links TRBV7-8 to TRBJ1-1; possible D gene TRBD1, 5 bases. The CDR3 is made up of 15 amino acids. V was clipped by 2 bases and J by 0 bases, with 10 bases between them. The germline V gene encodes CDR1 SGHVS and CDR2 FQNEAQ. CDR3 amino acids: CASSLRAGVNTEAFF. The CDR3 DNA, read in part, is TGTGCCAGCAGCTTAAGGGCGGGGGTGAACACTGAA. Full variable domain (outside the CDR3, taken from reference TRBV7-8 and TRBJ1-1): GAGVSQSPRYKVAKRGQDVALRCDPISGHVSLFWYQQALGQGPEFLTYFQNEAQLDKSGLPSDRFFAERPEGSVSTLKIQRTQQEDSAVYLCASSLRAGVNTEAFFGQGTRLTVV.

Points on this clone: Sequencing ends 3 residues short of the CDR3 end; the germline J gene provides the rest. Other nucleotide sequences from this sample produce the same CDR3. This sequence joins TRBV19 and TRBJ2-3; TRBD2 is a possible D gene (5 bases). Germline V gives CDR1 LNHDA, CDR2 SQIVND (reference sequence). CDR3 size: 16 residues. CDR3 residues: CASRIDLAGNNQPQYF. The part of the CDR3 DNA that was read is TGTGCCAGTAGAATTGACCTGGCGGGTAACAATCAGCCG.